The clone carrying this TCR beta chain was seen at least ten times. Its specificity is unknown. This entry is derived from a study of blood T cells in healthy people across ages. Regarding the study as a whole: Changes in expanded clonotypes were possibly confounded, as the CMV status of donors was unknown. Across the age range, TCR beta diversity per million T cells fell in a roughly linear way.

Sample-barcoded 5' priming and a J-beta primer mix drove a second PCR of about 6 to 12 cycles. Tagging of each cDNA molecule was performed by a template-switch adaptor with 12 random nucleotides. TCRdb re-called the 5' RACE reads through MiXCR, storing one row per CDR3 protein. The sample shows approximately 810,000 distinct CDR3 sequences, 29% of them seen only once. Each sample yielded at least 6 micrograms of PBMC total RNA. CDR3 size: 17 residues. Germline V gene data show CDR1 as GTSNPN and CDR2 as SVGIG (reference sequence). The V segment lost 0 bases and the J segment 5 bases; nucleotides outside the gene matches: 11.

The source is a woman older than 75 in good health. Sequenced: blood. The chain recombines TRBV30 with TRBJ2-2; 8 nucleotides align to TRBD1. The CDR3: CAWSVAGRGLHTGELFF. The CDR3 nucleotides are TGTGCCTGGAGTGTAGCGGGCAGGGGGCTGCATACCGGGGAGCTGTTTTTT.